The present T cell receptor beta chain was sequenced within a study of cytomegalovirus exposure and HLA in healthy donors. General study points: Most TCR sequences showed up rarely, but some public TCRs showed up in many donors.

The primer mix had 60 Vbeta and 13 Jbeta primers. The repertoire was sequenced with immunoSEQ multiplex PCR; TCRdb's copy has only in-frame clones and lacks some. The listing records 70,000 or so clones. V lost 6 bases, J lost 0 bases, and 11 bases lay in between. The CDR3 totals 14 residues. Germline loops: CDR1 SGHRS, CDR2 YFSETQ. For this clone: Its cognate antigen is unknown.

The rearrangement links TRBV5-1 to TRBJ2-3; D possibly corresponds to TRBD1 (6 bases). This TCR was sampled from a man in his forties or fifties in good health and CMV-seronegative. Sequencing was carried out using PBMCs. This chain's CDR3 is CASNARGSTDTQYF. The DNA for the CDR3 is TGCGCCAGCAATGCTAGGGGGAGCACAGATACGCAGTATTTT.